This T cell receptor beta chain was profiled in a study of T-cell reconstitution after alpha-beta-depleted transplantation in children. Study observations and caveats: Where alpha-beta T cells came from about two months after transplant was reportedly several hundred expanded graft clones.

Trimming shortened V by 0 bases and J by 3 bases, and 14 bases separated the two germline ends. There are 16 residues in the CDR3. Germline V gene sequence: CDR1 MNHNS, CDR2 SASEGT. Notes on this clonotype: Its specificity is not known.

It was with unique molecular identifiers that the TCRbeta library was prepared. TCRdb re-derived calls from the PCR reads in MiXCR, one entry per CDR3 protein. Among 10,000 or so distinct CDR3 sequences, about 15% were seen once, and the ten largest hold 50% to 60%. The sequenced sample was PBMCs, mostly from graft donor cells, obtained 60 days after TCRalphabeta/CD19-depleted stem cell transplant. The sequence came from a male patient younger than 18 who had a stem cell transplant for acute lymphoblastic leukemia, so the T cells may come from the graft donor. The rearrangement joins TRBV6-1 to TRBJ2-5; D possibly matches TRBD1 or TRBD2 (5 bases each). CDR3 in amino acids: CASSEAPIGGEETQYF. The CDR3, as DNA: TGTGCCAGCAGTGAAGCTCCCATTGGGGGAGAAGAGACCCAGTACTTC.